Given below is one TCR beta chain in context. Its target is unknown. The method was immunoSEQ multiplex PCR; TCRdb's version includes in-frame clones alone and lacks a portion of them. This table has about 18,000 clones, 85% to 90% appearing once. Per the germline V gene, CDR1 is SEHNR and CDR2 is FQNEAQ (reference sequence). The CDR3 runs 14 residues. V lost 5 bases and J lost 6, with 16 bases in between. This sample is drawn from a study of untreated major depressive disorder. The study's findings and limits: Compared with controls, depressed patients showed more TRBV05-01 (Vbeta 5.1) usage in CD4+ T cells.

Thawed PBMCs underwent magnetic negative selection for CD4+ T cells. The sample was CD4+ T cells from PBMCs. This TCR came from a woman aged 25 to 45 in good health. The rearrangement links TRBV7-9 to TRBJ1-2, with D tentatively TRBD1 (5 bases). The CDR3 sequence is CASSPEGLVNGYTF. CDR3 in DNA: TGTGCCAGCAGCCCGGAGGGGCTCGTGAATGGCTACACCTTC.